The rows below give T cell receptor beta chains drawn from one sample of a study of Graves' ophthalmopathy and Graves' hyperthyroidism. Each CDR3 protein is one row after TCRdb ran MiXCR on the multiplex PCR reads. The sample includes about 220,000 distinct CDR3 sequences, about 22% of them seen just once. Sequencing was carried out using peripheral blood. The receptors come from a woman between 45 and 65 years old with Graves' ophthalmopathy. CDR3s include the opening cysteine and the closing phenylalanine or tryptophan. The D gene is left open where the match is weak. A clone size is listed for some rows: how often the clone was seen (once, few, many), or a class if it is expanded.

CDR3 protein,CDR3 DNA,J gene,V gene,D gene,clone size
CASSEEQGGTEAFF,TGTGCCAGCAGTGAAGAGCAGGGCGGCACTGAAGCTTTCTTT,TRBJ1-1,TRBV6-1,NA,many
CSASTPSGRDETQYF,TGCAGTGCTAGCACTCCTAGCGGGAGAGACGAGACCCAGTACTTC,TRBJ2-5,TRBV20-1,TRBD2,many
CASSLGQGENIQYF,TGTGCCAGCAGCTTAGGACAGGGAGAAAACATTCAGTACTTC,TRBJ2-4,TRBV7-9,TRBD1,many
CASSRARDTEAFF,TGTGCCAGTAGTAGAGCAAGGGACACTGAAGCTTTCTTT,TRBJ1-1,TRBV19,NA,many
CATTPGLQPYEQYF,TGTGCCACCACACCGGGACTGCAACCCTACGAGCAGTACTTC,TRBJ2-7,TRBV28,NA,NA
CASSLDGGASSYEQYF,TGTGCCAGCAGCTTAGATGGGGGAGCAAGCTCCTACGAGCAGTACTTC,TRBJ2-7,TRBV11-2,NA,NA
CASSRTGGSDSPLHF,TGTGCCAGTTCCCGCACAGGGGGCTCGGATTCACCCCTCCACTTT,TRBJ1-6,TRBV19,TRBD1,many
CASSLGRVEAFF,TGTGCCAGCAGTTTGGGCCGGGTTGAAGCTTTCTTT,TRBJ1-1,TRBV12-3/TRBV12-4,NA,many
CASSYNPGHQETQYF,TGCGCCAGCAGCTATAACCCGGGACACCAAGAGACCCAGTACTTC,TRBJ2-5,TRBV5-1,NA,many
CASGSSTGGDTGELFF,TGTGCTAGTGGCTCCAGTACAGGCGGAGACACCGGGGAGCTGTTTTTT,TRBJ2-2,TRBV12-5,NA,many
CASSQLTGGQPQHF,TGTGCCAGCAGCCAACTGACAGGTGGGCAGCCCCAGCATTTT,TRBJ1-5,TRBV12-3/TRBV12-4,NA,NA
CASKRLEIQPQHF,TGTGCCAGCAAACGGTTGGAGATTCAGCCCCAGCATTTT,TRBJ1-5,TRBV2,NA,many